Listed here are 18 T cell receptor beta chains from one sample, sequenced in a study of post-analysis software for immune sequencing data. General observations from the study: TRBV segments more frequent in patients than in controls numbered several and included TRBV5-6, TRBV5-1 and TRBV20-1.

No cognate antigen is known for these TCRs. TCR beta cDNA libraries included unique molecular identifiers. Using its own MiXCR run on the PCR reads, TCRdb lists one record per CDR3 protein. In the table there are about 400,000 distinct CDR3 sequences, around 33% of which are singletons. Sequencing input: blood. Every receptor here comes from a girl aged 5-17 years with multiple sclerosis.

This clonotype was detected a few times. The chain has TRBV5-1 and TRBJ1-5, with D maybe TRBD1 (6 bases). Germline CDR1 reads SGHRS; CDR2 reads YFSETQ. The CDR3 runs 13 residues. V gave up 3 bases and J gave up 6 bases, with 10 bases separating them. CDR3 loop: CASSSEQGQPQHF. The CDR3 DNA reads as TGCGCCAGCAGCTCCGAACAGGGTCAGCCCCAGCATTTT.

On this clonotype itself: One end of the junction varies from germline; a read error may be responsible. V is TRBV11-2 and J is TRBJ1-6; D is uncertain. In germline, CDR1 is SGHAT, CDR2 FQNNGV. CDR3 length: 15 residues. The CDR3, as DNA: TGTGCCAGCAGCTTCGACACAAACTATGATTCACCCCTCCACTTT. This translates into CASSFDTNYDSPLHF.

The chain is built from TRBV6-6 and TRBJ1-2; 7 positions match TRBD1. Unmatched junction bases numbered 9, after V lost 1 base and J lost 13 bases. The germline CDR1 and CDR2 sequences are MNHNY and SVGAGI (reference sequence). The CDR3 contains 13 residues. CDR3: CASSYWDRQTFTF. The DNA for the CDR3 is TGTGCCAGCAGTTACTGGGACAGACAGACCTTCACCTTC.

The rearrangement uses TRBV4-3 and TRBJ2-4; D possibly corresponds to TRBD1 (5 bases). Germline V gene sequence: CDR1 LGHNA, CDR2 YSLEER. V was clipped by 7 bases and J by 0 bases, with 16 bases between them. The CDR3 is 16 amino acids. The CDR3 DNA follows: TGCGCCAGCACTTTGACAGAGTCTTTAGCCAAAAACATTCAGTACTTC. Translation: CASTLTESLAKNIQYF.

This chain links TRBV12-3 or TRBV12-4 with TRBJ1-5; TRBD1 is a possible D gene (6 bases). The CDR3 extends over 14 amino acids. With 6 bases removed from V and 5 bases from J, the gap between germline ends came to 14 bases. The CDR3 reads CASRLTGTHQPQHF. CDR3 bases: TGTGCCAGCAGGCTGACAGGCACCCATCAGCCCCAGCATTTT.

This clonotype was found many times. V usage is TRBV10-3 and J usage is TRBJ2-7; maybe TRBD2 (6 bases). Germline assignment: CDR1 ENHRY and CDR2 SYGVKD. Trimming took off 5 bases at V and 3 bases at J, with 14 bases between the two ends. The CDR3 is 14 residues long. The CDR3 region has the DNA TGTGCCATCAGTCCACTCCTAGCGAACTACGAGCAGTACTTC. This translates into CAISPLLANYEQYF.

This clonotype occurred a few times. This sequence joins TRBV20-1 and TRBJ2-7, with TRBD1 matching 11 bases. CDR1 DFQATT and CDR2 SNEGSKA come from the germline V gene (reference sequence). V lost 6 bases and J lost 0; bases outside the gene matches: 1. This CDR3 spans 13 amino acids. The CDR3: CSAGTGGSYEQYF. In DNA form, the CDR3 reads TGCAGTGCCGGGACAGGGGGCTCCTACGAGCAGTACTTC.

The chain employs TRBV7-7 and TRBJ2-5, with 7 bases lining up with TRBD2. The CDR3 has 13 amino acids. Germline V gives CDR1 SSHAT, CDR2 FNYEAQ (reference sequence). CDR3 DNA: TGTGCTAGTAGCTTAAGGGAACTAGCGACTCAGTACTTC. Protein product: CASSLRELATQYF.

This clonotype was counted a few times. The chain combines TRBV21-1 with TRBJ2-1; the DNA was not compared with TRBD1, the D call given in the table. TRBV21-1 is shown as a pseudogene. The CDR3 length is 13 residues. The CDR3 bases are TGTGCCAGCAGCACCCGCCCCCGCGATGAGCAGTTCTTC. Translating it yields CASSTRPRDEQFF.

This clonotype was seen more than once but under ten times. The chain uses TRBV7-9 and TRBJ2-7; perhaps TRBD1 as D (6 bases). Germline V gene lookup returns CDR1 SEHNR and CDR2 FQNEAQ (reference sequence). The CDR3 length is 13 residues. V was pared by 4 bases and J by 3 bases, with 10 bases between. CDR3 bases: TGTGCCAGCAGCTCTCAGGACAGCTACGAGCAGTACTTC. As protein: CASSSQDSYEQYF.

The chain combines TRBV24-1 with TRBJ1-1; 9 positions match TRBD1. J was trimmed by 3 bases and V by 2 bases; bases with no gene match: 6. The CDR3 runs 16 residues. The germline CDR1 and CDR2 sequences are KGHDR and SFDVKD. The CDR3 sequence: CATSDSTGGADTEAFF. The CDR3 DNA reads TGTGCCACCAGTGATTCGACAGGGGGGGCGGACACTGAAGCTTTCTTT.

On this clonotype: The junction does not match germline at one end; this may be a read error. The genes are TRBV6-6 and TRBJ2-6; the D call may be TRBD1 or TRBD2 (5 bases each). The CDR3 is made up of 16 amino acids. The V gene's germline CDR1 is MNHNY and CDR2 SVGAGI (reference sequence). The DNA of the CDR3 is TGTGCCAGCAGCCAAACCTTGGGAACCGGGGCCAACGCCCTGACTTTC. Protein product: CASSQTLGTGANALTF.

There are a few counts of this clonotype. The chain recombines TRBV6-5 with TRBJ2-2; perhaps D is TRBD1 or TRBD2 (6 bases each). Germline loops: CDR1 MNHEY, CDR2 SVGAGI. This CDR3 region has 14 residues. Between the trimmed V and J ends, which lost 9 bases and 6 bases, there was a span of 17 bases. The CDR3, as DNA: TGTGCCAGTACCACAGGGCGGGGCCCCGGGGAGCTGTTTTTT. Translating gives CASTTGRGPGELFF.

This sequence joins TRBV7-2 and TRBJ2-5; D ambiguous. This CDR3 is 14 amino acids long. Germline V gives CDR1 SGHTA, CDR2 FQGNSA. V was trimmed by 0 bases and J by 4 bases, leaving 9 bases between them. The CDR3 region has the DNA TGTGCCAGCAGCTTAGCGCAAAGGGTAGAGACCCAGTACTTC. This codes for CASSLAQRVETQYF.

V is TRBV18 and J is TRBJ2-5, with D unclear. Trimming removed 3 bases at V and 2 bases at J, with 10 bases between. The CDR3 length is 14 residues. Germline CDR1 KGHSH, CDR2 LQKENI. The CDR3 sequence is CASSPGTDQETQYF. The CDR3 DNA reads as TGTGCCAGCTCACCTGGTACAGATCAAGAGACCCAGTACTTC.

This clonotype came up once. The CDR3 carries no conserved terminal phenylalanine or tryptophan, so it likely arises from a read error. J is TRBJ2-1 and V is TRBV28, with 11 bases fitting TRBD2. CDR3 length: 15 amino acids. After removal of 3 bases from V and 7 bases from J, the junction contained 5 bases not matched to a gene. The germline V gene has CDR1 MDHEN and CDR2 SYDVKM. The CDR3 sequence: CASSFLAGGRNEQFC. Written as DNA, the CDR3 is TGTGCCAGCAGTTTCCTAGCGGGGGGCCGGAATGAGCAGTTCTGC.

This clonotype appeared a few times. This rearrangement joins TRBV7-2 to TRBJ2-4; TRBD1 is a possible D gene (5 bases). Trimming took 2 bases from V and 13 from J, leaving 24 bases between them. Germline lookup yields CDR1 SGHTA and CDR2 FQGNSA. The CDR3 runs to 16 residues. CDR3 nucleotide sequence: TGTGCCAGCAGCTTAAGGGGCGTGGACGGACCTCTAGGGCAGTACTTC. This gives the protein CASSLRGVDGPLGQYF.

The gene calls are TRBV28 and TRBJ1-5; no clear D. Trimming pared 2 bases from V and 2 bases from J, leaving 4 bases between. This CDR3 has 13 amino acids. Germline V gene data show CDR1 as MDHEN and CDR2 as SYDVKM. The CDR3 DNA reads as TGTGCCAGCAGTTTAAACGGCAATCAGCCCCAGCATTTT. It specifies CASSLNGNQPQHF.